This T cell receptor beta chain comes out of a study of T cell responses to AZD1222 COVID-19 vaccine. The study, taken as a whole, reports: Unmutated variant regions are reportedly targeted by nearly half of spike-specific TCRs. Across spike, vaccine-associated CD4 TCRs were found, dominant at 160-218 and 743-854. Vaccination with two AZD1222 doses was followed by a rise in Spike-specific TCR breadth and depth. Clonal diversity was possibly underestimated; the donors were predominantly white British and more often female.

J was trimmed by 4 bases and V by 6 bases; bases with no gene match: 8. The germline gives CDR1 KGHSH, CDR2 LQKENI. The CDR3 sequence is 16 residues long. On this clone: Antigen unknown.

Clones were sequenced by immunoSEQ multiplex PCR, and TCRdb holds only the in-frame ones, with some missing. Among 140,000 to 150,000 clones listed, approximately 90% were seen once. The rearrangement uses TRBV18 and TRBJ2-3; TRBD2 agrees at 12 bases. This clonotype was obtained from an adult who received the AZD1222 COVID-19 vaccine. Sequencing was performed on peripheral blood, taken 28 days after the second AZD1222 dose. The CDR3 DNA is TGTGCCAGCTCCCCTTCAGGACTAGCGGGGTCAGATACGCAGTATTTT. It specifies CASSPSGLAGSDTQYF.